The sequence of this T cell receptor beta chain was determined in a study of T cell responses to AZD1222 COVID-19 vaccine. Study-wide results and limits: Among spike-specific TCRs, nearly half reportedly target unmutated variant regions. Seropositive status at baseline applied to only 6 or 7 AZD1222 recipients.

Sequencing used immunoSEQ multiplex PCR; TCRdb keeps in-frame clones, though not all of them. The profile shows about 120,000 clones, around 90% of them singletons. The CDR3 length is 12 residues. V was cut by 10 bases and J by 4 bases, with 10 bases left in between. Germline V gene sequence: CDR1 LNHDA, CDR2 SQIVND (reference sequence). In this sample, this clone turned up a few times. Its antigen is not identified. This specimen consisted of peripheral blood, obtained on day 0 of AZD1222 vaccination. The receptor was derived from an adult in good health. V usage is TRBV19 and J usage is TRBJ2-2; D may be TRBD1 (6 bases). The CDR3 loop is CATGQFTGELFF. Written as DNA, the CDR3 is TGTGCCACCGGACAGTTCACCGGGGAGCTGTTTTTT.